The 22 T cell receptor beta chains presented below share a single source sample, sequenced in a study of cytomegalovirus exposure and HLA in healthy donors. The study ran its PCR with 60 Vbeta and 13 Jbeta primers. The method was immunoSEQ multiplex PCR; TCRdb's version includes in-frame clones alone and lacks a portion of them. Of tens of thousands of clones in the sample, around 64% are singletons; the top ten hold roughly a fifth. Sequenced sample: PBMCs. Receptors originate from a man aged 35 to 55 in good health and CMV-seropositive.

This clone was observed a single time. V and J are TRBV5-4 and TRBJ2-1; 7 nucleotides align to TRBD1. The CDR3 is 16 residues long. The ends lost 3 bases at V and 2 bases at J; junction bases unmatched: 8. Germline V gene lookup returns CDR1 SGHNT and CDR2 YYREEE (reference sequence). The CDR3 reads CASSSMGQRTYNEQFF. CDR3 DNA: TGTGCCAGCAGCTCAATGGGACAGCGAACCTACAATGAGCAGTTCTTC.

The J gene is TRBJ2-3, the V gene TRBV7-8, with 9 bases aligning to TRBD2. Germline V gene lookup returns CDR1 SGHVS and CDR2 FQNEAQ. With 2 bases clipped from V and 1 base from J, the junction kept 4 bases outside the gene matches. This CDR3 spans 16 amino acids. The CDR3 loop reads CASSLKKRGGTDTQYF. DNA for the CDR3: TGTGCCAGCAGCTTAAAGAAGCGGGGGGGCACAGATACGCAGTATTTT.

This chain connects TRBV7-2 to TRBJ2-7; TRBD1 matches 9 bases. Per germline, CDR1 SGHTA and CDR2 FQGNSA. After removal of 1 base from V and 6 bases from J, the junction contained 1 base not matched to a gene. The CDR3 covers 13 residues. The DNA of the CDR3 is TGTGCCAGCAGCTTAGGGGACAGGGCCGAGCAGTACTTC. Protein sequence: CASSLGDRAEQYF. Looking up the rest from reference TRBV7-2 and TRBJ2-7 gives the full variable domain: GAGVSQSPSNKVTEKGKDVELRCDPISGHTALYWYRQSLGQGLEFLIYFQGNSAPDKSGLPSDRFSAERTGGSVSTLTIQRTQQEDSAVYLCASSLGDRAEQYFGPGTRLTVT.

This clone was counted only a few times. Here the CDR3 reads CASSPRTGSAEETQYF. The CDR3 DNA is TGTGCCAGCAGCCCGCGGACAGGGAGTGCCGAGGAGACCCAGTACTTC. The chain has TRBV7-2 and TRBJ2-5; 8 bases line up with TRBD1. This CDR3 contains 16 residues. The V and J ends lost 5 bases and 5 bases, in that order; junction bases with no gene match: 13. Germline V CDR1 and CDR2: SGHTA, FQGNSA.

This clone was seen only a few times. The V gene is TRBV6-5, the J gene TRBJ1-6; no clear D gene. V dropped 0 bases and J dropped 0 bases, with 3 bases sitting between them. This CDR3 comprises 15 residues. The V gene's germline CDR1 is MNHEY and CDR2 SVGAGI. CDR3 region: CASSYSRSYNSPLHF. The CDR3 nucleotides are TGTGCCAGCAGTTACTCGCGCTCCTATAATTCACCCCTCCACTTT.

The CDR3 DNA is TGCGCCAGCAGCCAAGATGCTTGGGGGCTTTTGGAAAAACTGTTTTTT. Amino acid sequence: CASSQDAWGLLEKLFF. V is TRBV4-3 and J is TRBJ1-4; D is possibly TRBD1 (6 bases). Trimming took 0 bases from V and 8 from J, leaving 16 bases between them. CDR1 is LGHNA and CDR2 is YSLEER in the germline V gene. There are 16 residues in the CDR3.

The chain carries TRBV13 and TRBJ2-1; D unclear. Looked up from germline, CDR1 is PRHDT and CDR2 is FYEKMQ (reference sequence). The CDR3 runs 12 residues. V lost 4 bases and J lost 10, with 11 bases in between. CDR3 sequence: CASSSSGVEQFF. Here the CDR3 DNA reads TGTGCCAGCAGCTCGTCAGGCGTGGAGCAGTTCTTC. Variable domain in full (rest from reference TRBV13 and TRBJ2-1): AAGVIQSPRHLIKEKRETATLKCYPIPRHDTVYWYQQGPGQDPQFLISFYEKMQSDKGSIPDRFSAQQFSDYHSELNMSSLELGDSALYFCASSSSGVEQFFGPGTRLTVL.

V and J are TRBV27 and TRBJ1-6, with 10 positions matching TRBD1. Unmatched junction bases numbered 2, after V lost 5 bases and J lost 7 bases. Per germline, CDR1 MNHEY and CDR2 SMNVEV (reference sequence). CDR3 length: 14 amino acids. In DNA, the CDR3 is TGTGCCAGCAGTCAGGACAGGGGGAATTCACCCCTCCACTTT. It translates to CASSQDRGNSPLHF.

The V gene is TRBV5-1, the J gene TRBJ1-1; TRBD1 might be the D (6 bases). This CDR3 region has 14 residues. Germline loops: CDR1 SGHRS, CDR2 YFSETQ. Trimming took 2 bases from V and 1 from J, leaving 9 bases between them. This CDR3 is CASSFRDKNTEAFF. The CDR3, as DNA: TGCGCCAGCAGCTTCCGGGACAAGAACACTGAAGCTTTCTTT.

The chain links TRBV5-8 to TRBJ2-3; TRBD2 is a possible D gene (6 bases). V shed 3 bases and J shed 6 bases, with 14 bases lying between them. The CDR3 loop spans 14 amino acids. Germline loops: CDR1 SGHTS, CDR2 YDEGEE. The CDR3 reads CASSSRGASDTQYF. The CDR3 nucleotides read TGTGCCAGCAGCTCCCGCGGGGCTAGTGATACGCAGTATTTT.

This rearrangement joins TRBV7-6 to TRBJ2-1; 9 nucleotides line up with TRBD2. Germline CDR1 is SGHVS and CDR2 is FNYEAQ. The CDR3 has 12 residues. V dropped 5 bases and J dropped 12; count of bases not matched to a gene: 5. The CDR3 nucleotides read TGTGCCAGCAGCCAAGCGGGGGGCCTGCAGTTCTTC. Its protein is CASSQAGGLQFF.

Concerning this clone itself: Other DNA sequences from this sample encode an identical CDR3 as well. The CDR3 DNA sequence: TGCGCCAGCAGTCGAGGACAGGGGGTAGAGACCCAGTACTTC. Its translation: CASSRGQGVETQYF. The V call is TRBV5-1, the J call TRBJ2-5; 10 nucleotides align to TRBD1. Germline V gene data show CDR1 as SGHRS and CDR2 as YFSETQ. Trimming at V came to 5 bases and at J to 4 bases, leaving 5 bases not matched to a gene. The CDR3 has 14 residues.

This chain connects TRBV9 to TRBJ1-1; a possible D gene is TRBD1 (5 bases). The ends were cut back, 0 bases at V and 7 bases at J, with 10 bases in the middle. CDR1 and CDR2 from the germline V gene are SGDLS and YYNGEE. This CDR3 is 13 amino acids long. This CDR3 reads CASSVGGGSEAFF. CDR3 nucleotide sequence: TGTGCCAGCAGCGTAGGGGGCGGGAGTGAAGCTTTCTTT.

This rearrangement joins TRBV15 to TRBJ2-5, with 9 bases fitting TRBD1. The CDR3 totals 14 residues. Losses at the gene ends were 8 bases for V and 2 bases for J; bases not matched to a gene: 6. In germline, CDR1 is LNHNV, CDR2 YYDKDF (reference sequence). The CDR3: CATGTGIFQETQYF. The CDR3 DNA sequence: TGTGCCACCGGGACAGGGATCTTTCAAGAGACCCAGTACTTC.

The chain couples TRBV19 to TRBJ2-2; D not resolved. V lost 10 bases, J lost 5 bases, and 8 bases lay in between. In germline, CDR1 is LNHDA, CDR2 SQIVND (reference sequence). This CDR3 is 11 amino acids long. CDR3 region: CATRGTGELFF. DNA of the CDR3: TGTGCCACCCGAGGAACCGGGGAGCTGTTTTTT.

V usage is TRBV6-4 and J usage is TRBJ1-1, with D possibly being TRBD1 (5 bases). The V and J ends lost 4 bases and 4 bases respectively, with 10 bases between them. This CDR3 region has 13 residues. From germline, CDR1 is MRHNA and CDR2 SNTAGT. DNA for the CDR3: TGTGCCAGCAGTGGTAATAGGGGCACTGAAGCTTTCTTT. Amino acids: CASSGNRGTEAFF.

The chain has TRBV4-1 and TRBJ1-2; 10 nucleotides agree with TRBD1. J gave up 6 bases and V 6 bases, and 7 bases lay outside the gene matches. The germline V gene has CDR1 MGHRA and CDR2 YSYEKL. This CDR3 region has 14 residues. The CDR3: CASRRTGGRNGYTF. CDR3 bases: TGCGCCAGCAGGAGGACAGGGGGGAGAAATGGCTACACCTTC.

This clone appeared once. The chain has TRBV4-2 and TRBJ2-5, with 8 bases fitting TRBD1. This CDR3 region has 15 residues. Trimming cost V 4 bases and J 1 base; bases outside gene matches: 5. The germline V gene encodes CDR1 LGHNA and CDR2 YNFKEQ. The CDR3 is CASSLRGQGQETQYF. As DNA, the CDR3 is TGTGCCAGCAGCCTCAGGGGGCAGGGCCAAGAGACCCAGTACTTC.

V gene TRBV4-1 combines with J gene TRBJ1-5, with D maybe TRBD1 (5 bases). CDR1 and CDR2 from the germline V gene are MGHRA and YSYEKL. Trimming removed 5 bases at V and 6 bases at J, with 17 bases between. The CDR3 totals 15 residues. CDR3: CASSSGRGFSQPQHF. The CDR3 DNA reads as TGCGCCAGCAGCTCAGGTCGGGGGTTTAGTCAGCCCCAGCATTTT.

As concerns this clone: This probably arose from a read error, given a far larger clone one base away. This chain's CDR3 is CASSEEGAGLPGNTIYF. Here the CDR3 DNA reads TGTGCCAGCAGTGAAGAGGGGGCTGGACTCCCTGGAAACACCATATATTTT. The V gene is TRBV2, the J gene TRBJ1-3, with 7 bases identical to TRBD1. The CDR3 contains 17 residues. Germline V gene data show CDR1 as SNHLY and CDR2 as FYNNEI. The J segment lost 2 bases and the V segment lost 1 base, leaving 8 bases of the junction unmatched.

CDR3 loop: CASSPTDRGGGHYEQYF. DNA of the CDR3: TGTGCCAGCAGCCCAACTGACAGGGGAGGAGGACACTACGAGCAGTACTTC. The chain combines TRBV4-2 with TRBJ2-7; 8 bases map to TRBD1. Germline-derived CDR1 and CDR2 are LGHNA and YNFKEQ. The CDR3 has 17 residues. The J segment lost 3 bases and the V segment lost 4 bases, leaving 14 bases of the junction unmatched.

This clone was seen a single time. The V and J genes are TRBV5-6 and TRBJ2-3; D ambiguous. Trimming shortened V by 5 bases and J by 3 bases, and 10 bases separated the two germline ends. The length of the CDR3 is 13 residues. Germline lookup yields CDR1 SGHDT and CDR2 YYEEEE. The CDR3 here is CASSWAATDTQYF. For the CDR3, the DNA is TGTGCCAGCAGTTGGGCCGCGACAGATACGCAGTATTTT.